This T cell receptor (beta chain) appears in the sequencing data of a study of T-cell reconstitution after alpha-beta-depleted transplantation in children. General observations from the study: About two months after transplant, alpha-beta T cells reportedly came from several hundred expanded graft clones.

Unique molecular identifiers were built into the TCRbeta library. TCRdb re-called the PCR reads with MiXCR, one entry per CDR3 protein. The sample carries almost 600,000 distinct CDR3 sequences, 27% recorded once. This clonotype was picked up a small number of times. Its target is unknown. The V end lost 2 bases, the J end lost 8 bases, and 15 bases lay between the germline ends. This CDR3 is 14 amino acids long. Germline CDR1 and CDR2: SNHLY and FYNNEI. V is TRBV2 and J is TRBJ1-2, with a possible D match to TRBD1 (5 bases). The sequence derives from a boy under three years old with Wiskott-Aldrich syndrome, due to receive a stem cell transplant. Sequencing used PBMCs, obtained before TCRalphabeta/CD19-depleted stem cell transplant. This CDR3 reads CASSEIRGPRGYTF. The DNA of the CDR3 is TGTGCCAGCAGTGAAATAAGGGGCCCCAGGGGCTACACCTTC.